The entry that follows covers one T cell receptor (beta chain) sequence. As yet, its antigen is unknown. The data are from a study of T cell responses to AZD1222 COVID-19 vaccine. Study-level results: Spike-specific TCR breadth and depth went up after people got two AZD1222 doses.

Trimming left V 0 bases short and J 2 bases short, with 15 bases between. The germline CDR1 and CDR2 sequences are SGHTA and FQGNSA. This CDR3 is built from 17 residues. TCRdb keeps only in-frame clones here, not all; method: immunoSEQ multiplex PCR. This sample carries approximately 140,000 clones, roughly 90% of them seen once, and the ten largest clones take about 2.7%. The chain has TRBV7-2 and TRBJ2-3; D possibly corresponds to TRBD2 (6 bases). This clonotype was obtained from an adult in good health. Sequenced here: peripheral blood, sampled on day 0 of AZD1222 vaccination. The CDR3 coding sequence is TGTGCCAGCAGCTTAGCGTTATCGGGGGAATCCACAGATACGCAGTATTTT. Translated: CASSLALSGESTDTQYF.